The 6 T cell receptor beta chains below were found in one sample sequenced in a study of ipilimumab plus nivolumab after autologous stem cell transplantation. The table came from immunoSEQ multiplex PCR; TCRdb's copy has only in-frame clones and leaves some out. The data show about 9,300 clones, with nearly 70% seen just once and approximately 21% held by the top ten. Material: PBMCs, obtained in a trial of ipilimumab plus nivolumab as post-transplant consolidation. The receptors here all came from a female donor with multiple myeloma.

The table lists this clone with a count of one. The rearrangement links TRBV27 to TRBJ2-7; D might be TRBD2 (5 bases). Germline CDR1 and CDR2: MNHEY and SMNVEV (reference sequence). V was pared by 3 bases and J by 3 bases, with 9 bases between. The CDR3 has 13 amino acids. CDR3 sequence reads: CASSFLGSYEQYF. The CDR3 DNA is TGTGCCAGCAGTTTCCTAGGGAGCTACGAGCAGTACTTC.

The chain carries TRBV30 and TRBJ1-1; a possible D gene is TRBD1 (5 bases). The CDR3 contains 12 residues. The germline gives CDR1 GTSNPN, CDR2 SVGIG (reference sequence). V was cut by 4 bases and J by 3 bases, with 9 bases left in between. CDR3 sequence: CAWKTEYTEAFF. CDR3 DNA sequence: TGTGCCTGGAAGACAGAATACACTGAAGCTTTCTTT. Using reference TRBV30 and TRBJ1-1 for the parts outside the CDR3, the full variable domain is SQTIHQWPATLVQPVGSPLSLECTVEGTSNPNLYWYRQAAGRGLQLLFYSVGIGQISSEVPQNLSASRPQDRQFILSSKKLLLSDSGFYLCAWKTEYTEAFFGQGTRLTVV.

The chain recombines TRBV6-1 with TRBJ2-3; maybe TRBD2 (6 bases). This CDR3 has 17 residues. Germline V gene sequence: CDR1 MNHNS, CDR2 SASEGT. The V end lost 2 bases, the J end lost 2 bases, and 17 bases lay between the germline ends. The CDR3 DNA reads TGTGCCAGCAGTGAAAATATTTTGGGACTTAACACAGATACGCAGTATTTT. Translating it yields CASSENILGLNTDTQYF.

The CDR3 is CASSSRDRGITDTQYF. The CDR3 DNA sequence: TGCGCCAGCAGCTCCCGGGACAGGGGTATCACAGATACGCAGTATTTT. This sequence joins TRBV5-1 and TRBJ2-3, with 10 bases aligning to TRBD1. Germline V gene data show CDR1 as SGHRS and CDR2 as YFSETQ. J lost 2 bases, V lost 3 bases, and 6 bases had no gene match. The length of the CDR3 is 16 residues.

This clone counts as medium-sized. The rearrangement links TRBV19 to TRBJ2-3; D assignment may be TRBD1 or TRBD2 (5 bases each). Trimming removed 3 bases from V and 6 bases from J, with 10 bases in between. The CDR3 extends over 13 amino acids. Germline assignment: CDR1 LNHDA and CDR2 SQIVND (reference sequence). CDR3 DNA sequence: TGTGCCAGTAGTATGATGGGGGAGGATACGCAGTATTTT. It translates to CASSMMGEDTQYF.

The V gene is TRBV5-1, the J gene TRBJ2-6; 8 bases match TRBD1. V lost 1 base and J lost 2; bases outside the gene matches: 5. The CDR3 loop spans 17 amino acids. CDR1 and CDR2 (germline): SGHRS, YFSETQ. The CDR3 DNA follows: TGCGCCAGCAGCTTGCGCGGGACAGGTGCTGGGGCCAACGTCCTGACTTTC. The encoded protein is CASSLRGTGAGANVLTF.